These 8 T cell receptor beta chains were sequenced from one sample in a study of T cell changes during pregnancy in multiple sclerosis. Some clones are missing from TCRdb's copy, which holds only in-frame ones; the method was immunoSEQ multiplex PCR. The sample holds tens of thousands of clones, 75% to 95% seen once. Sequenced material: CD4+ T cells from peripheral blood mononuclear cells, taken in the second trimester of pregnancy. Receptor source: a female donor with multiple sclerosis, enrolled in a pregnancy study.

V gene TRBV5-1 combines with J gene TRBJ1-1, with 9 bases identical to TRBD1. There are 18 residues in the CDR3. Germline loops: CDR1 SGHRS, CDR2 YFSETQ. The trim removed 0 bases at V and 0 bases at J, leaving 9 bases unmatched. The CDR3 nucleotides are TGCGCCAGCAGCTTGGGGTTAAGGACAGGGGTCATGAACACTGAAGCTTTCTTT. It is translated as CASSLGLRTGVMNTEAFF.

The V gene is TRBV29-1, the J gene TRBJ2-5; 8 bases agree with TRBD1. The CDR3 contains 13 residues. Looked up from germline, CDR1 is SQVTM and CDR2 is ANQGSEA. Trimming removed 6 bases from V and 5 bases from J; junction bases left unmatched: 8. CDR3 sequence reads: CSVAQGVRETQYF. Written as DNA, the CDR3 is TGCAGCGTGGCACAGGGGGTGCGGGAGACCCAGTACTTC.

This sequence joins TRBV4-1 and TRBJ1-5, with a possible D match to TRBD1 (5 bases). Germline assignment: CDR1 MGHRA and CDR2 YSYEKL. CDR3 length equals 16 residues. V was pared by 4 bases and J by 1 base, with 14 bases between. Here the CDR3 DNA reads TGCGCCAGCAGCCCAATCGAGCGGGACAGCAATCAGCCCCAGCATTTT. It yields the protein CASSPIERDSNQPQHF.

CDR3 sequence reads: CASSYNVLAGSYEQYF. The CDR3 DNA follows: TGTGCCAGCAGTTACAATGTCCTCGCAGGTTCCTACGAGCAGTACTTC. This chain joins TRBV6-6 and TRBJ2-7; D not resolved. V lost 2 bases to trimming and J lost 1 base, with 15 bases between them. The germline CDR1 and CDR2 sequences are MNHNY and SVGAGI (reference sequence). This CDR3 contains 16 residues.

Only one count was recorded for this clone. The chain uses TRBV7-2 and TRBJ2-3, with 9 bases aligning to TRBD2. Germline CDR1 and CDR2: SGHTA and FQGNSA. Unmatched junction bases numbered 13, after V lost 2 bases and J lost 7 bases. The CDR3 is made up of 17 amino acids. The CDR3 region is CASSLKASAGGGNTQYF. The CDR3 DNA sequence: TGTGCCAGCAGCTTAAAGGCTTCGGCGGGGGGGGGAAATACGCAGTATTTT.

The CDR3 DNA sequence: TGTGCCAGCTCACCATTCAGGGACAGGAGTACGAACACCGGGGAGCTGTTTTTT. This codes for CASSPFRDRSTNTGELFF. The chain has TRBV18 and TRBJ2-2, with 8 bases matching TRBD1. CDR1 KGHSH and CDR2 LQKENI come from the germline V gene. This CDR3 has 18 residues. With V trimmed by 2 bases and J by 0 bases, 8 bases remained unmatched.

V usage is TRBV6-5 and J usage is TRBJ1-2; 8 bases are a match to TRBD1. Trimming cost V 5 bases and J 3 bases; bases outside gene matches: 2. The CDR3 length is 13 residues. From germline, CDR1 is MNHEY and CDR2 SVGAGI. CDR3 protein: CASSRTGHYGYTF. The CDR3 DNA follows: TGTGCCAGCAGTAGGACAGGGCACTATGGCTACACCTTC.

The chain is built from TRBV5-1 and TRBJ1-1; unclear D gene. The CDR3 has 14 amino acids. CDR1 and CDR2 from the germline V gene are SGHRS and YFSETQ. The V end was cut by 0 bases, the J end by 1 base, with 7 bases between. The CDR3 coding sequence is TGCGCCAGCAGCTTGGGACACCAGAACACTGAAGCTTTCTTT. This codes for CASSLGHQNTEAFF.